The clone carrying this TCR beta chain was seen repeatedly, ten times or more. Antigen specificity is unknown. Unique molecular identifiers (one per individual cDNA molecule) were attached. TCRdb processed the 5' RACE reads anew with MiXCR; each CDR3 protein has one entry. The data contain roughly 55,000 distinct CDR3 sequences, around a tenth of them singletons. This entry is derived from a study of early T cells in non-severe SARS-CoV-2 infection. Whole-study context: The sequenced material was bulk RNA from unsorted whole blood, and its chains were unpaired. Whole-study results and caveats: Database matching using VDJdb favored anti-spike CD8 responses, with private and CD4 specificities left missing.

Germline V gene data show CDR1 as MNHNS and CDR2 as SASEGT. The length of the CDR3 is 13 residues. Trimming removed 6 bases at V and 6 bases at J, with 14 bases between. The clonotype was recovered from an adult who was a healthcare worker with PCR-confirmed SARS-CoV-2 infection or an uninfected control (not recorded which). The chain joins TRBV6-1 to TRBJ1-2; possibly TRBD1 for D (6 bases). What was sequenced was whole blood. CDR3 loop: CASRQSGGHGYTF. The CDR3 region has the DNA TGTGCCAGCAGGCAAAGCGGGGGGCATGGCTACACCTTC.